This TCR beta chain was recorded in a study of T cells after yellow fever vaccination (dated by TCRdb to the late 2010s). About the investigation overall: The SMART-Seq v4 Ultra Low Input RNA kit was used to prepare libraries from fractions with low cell numbers. Two healthy male donors made up the cohort, one aged 18 to 29 years and the other aged 30 to 39 years. Bulk TCR alpha and beta repertoires were sequenced longitudinally to track T-cell clones before and after primary and booster YFV17D yellow fever vaccination. Blood was collected at multiple timepoints before and after primary and secondary immunization, and bulk PBMC replicates and cell subsets were isolated. On the study overall, not on this receptor specifically: After the booster, most clones that had expanded after primary vaccination were detected again (approximately 95% of CD4 and over 75% of CD8), suggesting broad maintenance of memory. Because the study included only a couple of donors, the extent to which the findings can be generalized is limited. Compared with the primary T-cell response, the secondary T-cell response was weaker but faster, peaking on day 5 rather than day 15. FACS-sorted repertoires could contain abundant contaminating clonotypes from the bulk population, so computational filtering was required. A small share of clonotypes was detected in both CD4 and CD8 compartments, with the overlap likely arising from convergent recombination.

Synthesis of TCR cDNA relied on 5'RACE template switching, a step that introduced a universal primer site along with unique molecular identifiers. Priming of cDNA synthesis was performed from both the TCR alpha and TCR beta constant segments. Two PCR steps were used to amplify libraries, with sample barcodes and sequencing adapters being added in the second step. Libraries were sequenced on Illumina HiSeq 2500 (2x100 bp) or NovaSeq (2x150 bp). The original methods were these. Demultiplexing of reads and collapsing into UMI consensus sequences were performed with MIGEC, and V(D)J alignment was carried out with MiXCR. Using edgeR on replicate PBMC samples, clonotypes were called vaccine-responding if FDR was below 0.01 and the log2 fold change was above 5 up to day 15. Each bulk clonotype was labeled CD4 or CD8 based on which sequenced repertoire, CD4 or CD8, contained the clonotype at higher abundance. The public reads were reanalyzed by TCRdb: fastp trimming at Q25, MiXCR alignment, in-frame beta chains only. Identical CDR3 proteins give one entry, which carries the most common genes and DNA. TCRdb's processing, not the authors', yielded these V and J calls. The sample yields approximately 300,000 distinct CDR3 sequences; 8.7% were counted once. The ten top clones hold about a sixth of the sample.

This clonotype has at least ten counts. The target of this receptor is not known. There are no base qualities to consult, and no much larger clone falls within one base. The treatment or condition label, as the study defines it: live attenuated yellow fever vaccine strain. Two biological replicates of bulk PBMCs were collected at each blood-draw timepoint. PBMCs were isolated from peripheral blood using a standard Ficoll-Paque protocol. TriZol was used to extract RNA from bulk PBMCs, from CD4 and CD8 fractions, and from dextramer-positive and dextramer-negative fractions. The CDR3, from cysteine to phenylalanine, totals 14 residues. Here the CDR3 DNA is all that survives: 42 bases in frame from base 1. V is clipped by 0 bases and J by 5 bases, and the sequence between their germline boundaries is 11 bases long. The germline V gene supplies CDR1 SGHDT and CDR2 YYEEEE.

The chain couples TRBV5-6 to TRBJ2-5; the D region possibly corresponds to TRBD2 (6 bases align). This specimen consisted of PBMCs, obtained on the day of the first yellow fever vaccination. This TCR was recovered from a young man who received the YFV17D yellow fever vaccine. The nucleotide sequence reads as follows: TGTGCCAGCAGCTTGGCCCGAGGGAGGGAGACCCAGTACTTC. Its translation reads: CASSLARGRETQYF. Extended through the reference TRBV5-6 and TRBJ2-5 proteins, this CDR3 yields the full variable domain: DAGVTQSPTHLIKTRGQQVTLRCSPKSGHDTVSWYQQALGQGPQFIFQYYEEEERQRGNFPDRFSGHQFPNYSSELNVNALLLGDSALYLCASSLARGRETQYFGPGTRLLVL.